This T cell receptor (beta chain) derives from a study of OX40 agonist ivuxolimab in advanced cancers. Points from the study as a whole: Low normalized T-cell clonal expansion was additionally recorded for some nonresponders. Partial responders treated at 0.1-3.0 mg/kg exhibited clonal expansion among the lowest measured.

V shed 6 bases, J shed 2 bases, and the junction held 6 bases outside the gene matches. Germline values: CDR1 MNHEY, CDR2 SMNVEV (reference sequence). The CDR3 extends over 14 amino acids. Data came from immunoSEQ multiplex PCR; TCRdb stores just in-frame clones and leaves some out. Found here are tens of thousands of clones, 85% to 90% of them singletons; the top ten hold 9.5% to 15%. In regard to this clone: Its antigen remains unknown.

The sample in question was CD4+ or CD8+ T cells sorted from blood, obtained in a trial of the OX40 agonist ivuxolimab. The sequence came from an adult with an advanced solid tumor such as melanoma, head and neck, liver or kidney cancer. The chain uses TRBV27 and TRBJ2-7; 8 bases match TRBD1. The CDR3 here is CASSRDRIAYEQYF. DNA for the CDR3: TGTGCCAGCAGCCGGGACAGGATCGCCTACGAGCAGTACTTC.